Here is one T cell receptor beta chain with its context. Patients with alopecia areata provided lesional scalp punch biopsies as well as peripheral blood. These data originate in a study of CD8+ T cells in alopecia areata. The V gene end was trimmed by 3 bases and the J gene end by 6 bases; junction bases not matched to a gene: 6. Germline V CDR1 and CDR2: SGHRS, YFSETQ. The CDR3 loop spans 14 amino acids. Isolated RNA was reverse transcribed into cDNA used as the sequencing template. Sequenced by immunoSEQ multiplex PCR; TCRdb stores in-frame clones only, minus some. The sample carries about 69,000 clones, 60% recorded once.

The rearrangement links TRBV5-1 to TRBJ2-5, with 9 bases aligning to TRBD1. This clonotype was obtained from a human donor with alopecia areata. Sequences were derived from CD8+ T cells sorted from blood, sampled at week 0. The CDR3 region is CASSSGQGEKTQYF. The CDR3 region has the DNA TGCGCCAGCAGCTCGGGACAGGGTGAAAAGACCCAGTACTTC.